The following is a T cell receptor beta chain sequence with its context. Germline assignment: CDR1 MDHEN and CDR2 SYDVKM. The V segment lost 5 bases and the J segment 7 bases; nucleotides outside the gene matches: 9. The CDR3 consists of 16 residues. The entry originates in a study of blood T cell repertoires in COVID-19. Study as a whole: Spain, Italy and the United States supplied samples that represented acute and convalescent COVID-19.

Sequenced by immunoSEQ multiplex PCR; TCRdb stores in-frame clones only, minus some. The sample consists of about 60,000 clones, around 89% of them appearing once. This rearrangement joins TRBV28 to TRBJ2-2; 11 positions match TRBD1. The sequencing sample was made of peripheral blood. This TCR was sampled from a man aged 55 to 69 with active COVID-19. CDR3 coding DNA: TGTGCCAGCAGTCGATCGGACAGGGGGCTGCGCGGGGAGCTGTTTTTT. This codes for CASSRSDRGLRGELFF.